This T cell receptor (beta chain) was observed in a study of blood T cell repertoires in COVID-19 (dated by TCRdb to 2020 to 2022). The study in broad terms: Samples covering the acute and convalescent phases of COVID-19 were provided by collaborators in the United States, Italy and Spain. Where available, HLA class I and class II types were obtained from metadata supplied by the sample provider rather than from assay-based typing. Samples were obtained from the ongoing ImmuneRACE study (first 160 participants) and from 1,254 subjects provided by 6 global collaborators. The repertoires were made available in a free public database intended to serve as a resource for research on the immune response to SARS-CoV-2. Subjects who had been exposed to COVID-19, were actively infected with it, or had recovered from it provided the deeply sampled blood TCRbeta repertoires that made up the dataset. The material from the prospective study consisted of cDNA or gDNA derived from T cells, B-cell-depleted T cells, or PBMCs. Nearly every sample came with metadata listing a de-identified subject ID, COVID-19 status, age in years and sex.

Worth noting for this clone: This clone's antigen is unknown. No base-level quality is on record; no much larger clone is a single base apart. The sample has other DNA sequences that encode this CDR3 too.

Whole blood was collected in K2EDTA tubes by collaborating institutions according to the institutions' own protocols. Collaborator samples were shipped for TCRbeta analysis as frozen whole blood, isolated PBMCs, or DNA extracted from either sample type. Results and caveats for the whole study, not just this receptor: Clinical and demographic metadata were provided uncurated, with the amount varying by source and participant.

TCRbeta CDR3 regions were amplified from genomic DNA by means of the immunoSEQ Assay, a bias-controlled multiplex PCR. The source study handled its data this way. The number of nucleated cells in each sample was estimated by amplification of reference gene primers within the assay. To quantify the absolute abundance of each unique TCRbeta CDR3 rearrangement, sequence reads were collapsed and filtered. Productive Simpson clonality was computed per sample as the square root of Simpson's diversity index over productive rearrangements. What TCRdb holds here is the immuneACCESS table cut down to in-frame rearrangements. Part of the clones is not present; checked against another copy, under half of the missing clones reflect an unresolved V gene, and the others are unexplained. The V and J calls and clone size were taken over from that table, and D and trimming were inferred from the DNA. In this sample the table shows around 260,000 clones, around 87% of which occur a single time. 2% to 2.5% of the sample is taken by the ten largest.

The material sequenced was peripheral blood. The clonotype comes from a woman aged 50 to 60 with acute or convalescent COVID-19.

The nucleotide sequence is TGTGCCAGCAGCCAGGGGCTAGCGGACAATGAGCAGTTCTTC. It codes for CASSQGLADNEQFF. The chain couples TRBV7-9 to TRBJ2-1; the D gene is perhaps TRBD2, from 7 matching bases. Relative to germline, V is 5 bases shorter and J is 5 bases shorter, with 13 bases between their ends. Including cysteine and phenylalanine, the CDR3 has 14 amino acids. Only the CDR3 part of the read is kept: 42 bases, read in frame from the first base. Based on the germline V gene (reference sequence), the CDR1 and CDR2 sequences are SEHNR and FQNEAQ.